Below are 19 T cell receptor beta chains sequenced from a single sample in a study of T cell responses to AZD1222 COVID-19 vaccine. Data came from immunoSEQ multiplex PCR; TCRdb stores just in-frame clones and leaves some out. The sample has 95,000 to 150,000 clones; more than 80% are singletons. The sequences come from peripheral blood, collected 28 days after the second dose of the MenACWY control vaccine. The source of these receptors is an adult who received the MenACWY meningococcal vaccine as a control.

CDR3 bases: TGCAGTGCTAGTGTCGACGTGGTAAACACTGAAGCTTTCTTT. It specifies CSASVDVVNTEAFF. The V call is TRBV20-1, the J call TRBJ1-1; D unclear. The CDR3 spans 14 residues. The germline CDR1 and CDR2 sequences are DFQATT and SNEGSKA (reference sequence). The V end was cut by 3 bases, the J end by 2 bases, with 13 bases between.

The chain links TRBV7-9 to TRBJ1-1; D remains unclear. Deletions cut 5 bases from V and 7 bases from J, with 11 bases between. Looked up from germline, CDR1 is SEHNR and CDR2 is FQNEAQ (reference sequence). The CDR3 sequence is 12 residues long. The CDR3 DNA reads TGTGCCAGCAGCCCTCACGGAGTTGAAGCTTTCTTT. It yields the protein CASSPHGVEAFF. Complete variable domain (other parts from reference TRBV7-9 and TRBJ1-1): DTGVSQNPRHKITKRGQNVTFRCDPISEHNRLYWYRQTLGQGPEFLTYFQNEAQLEKSRLLSDRFSAERPKGSFSTLEIQRTEQGDSAMYLCASSPHGVEAFFGQGTRLTVV.

The chain carries TRBV3-1 (or the pseudogene TRBV3-2) and TRBJ2-3, with 9 bases that match TRBD1. V shed 1 base, J shed 2 bases, and the junction held 13 bases outside the gene matches. The length of the CDR3 is 19 residues. The germline V gene has CDR1 LGHDT and CDR2 YNNKEL (reference sequence). CDR3 in amino acids: CASSQVSGTGLGDTDTQYF. CDR3 in DNA: TGTGCCAGCAGCCAAGTCAGCGGGACAGGGTTAGGGGACACAGATACGCAGTATTTT.

This clone was counted a single time. The chain carries TRBV10-2 and TRBJ2-7, with D hard to call. Per germline, CDR1 WSHSY and CDR2 SAAADI. The CDR3 loop spans 13 amino acids. The V end was cut by 10 bases, the J end by 1 base, with 14 bases between. CDR3 amino acids: CATPDDTSYEQYV. Here the CDR3 DNA reads TGCGCCACGCCGGATGACACTTCCTACGAGCAGTACGTC.

The rearrangement joins TRBV6-5 to TRBJ2-5; D possibly matches TRBD1 or TRBD2 (5 bases each). The V gene lost 6 bases and the J gene lost 2 bases, with 10 bases spanning the gap. The CDR3 is made up of 13 amino acids. Germline CDR1 is MNHEY and CDR2 is SVGAGI. CDR3 amino acids: CASSGDGQETQYF. In nucleotides, the CDR3 is TGTGCCAGCAGCGGGGACGGACAAGAGACCCAGTACTTC.

The table lists this clone with a count of one. The rearrangement uses TRBV10-1 and TRBJ1-5; a possible D gene is TRBD1 (6 bases). The V gene lost 7 bases and the J gene lost 4 bases, with 23 bases spanning the gap. The CDR3 spans 17 residues. Germline CDR1 is WNHNN and CDR2 is SYGVQD (reference sequence). CDR3 sequence: CASKLNHRAKGNQPQHF. The CDR3 DNA reads TGCGCCAGCAAACTAAATCACAGGGCTAAGGGAAATCAGCCCCAGCATTTT.

The chain combines TRBV28 with TRBJ1-3; D call uncertain. The CDR3 runs to 12 residues. V gave up 11 bases and J gave up 4 bases, with 12 bases separating them. From germline, CDR1 is MDHEN and CDR2 SYDVKM. CDR3 region: CASNSGGNTIYF. CDR3 in DNA: TGTGCCTCTAACTCCGGGGGAAACACCATATATTTT.

In nucleotides, the CDR3 is TGTGCCTGGAGCCAGGGGATGGGAGAGACCCAGTACTTC. Translating it yields CAWSQGMGETQYF. This rearrangement joins TRBV30 to TRBJ2-5; D may be TRBD1 (6 bases). CDR1 and CDR2 from the germline V gene are GTSNPN and SVGIG (reference sequence). The CDR3 contains 13 residues. The germline V and J ends were trimmed by 3 bases and 4 bases, with 12 bases remaining between them.

The gene calls are TRBV15 and TRBJ1-4, with unresolved D. The CDR3 spans 15 residues. The V gene's germline CDR1 is LNHNV and CDR2 YYDKDF (reference sequence). V lost 1 base and J lost 8, with 14 bases in between. CDR3 sequence (DNA): TGTGCCACCAGCAGAGCGTTTCCCTCCAACGAAAAACTGTTTTTT. Translating gives CATSRAFPSNEKLFF.

V and J are TRBV5-6 and TRBJ2-4; D is perhaps TRBD1 (5 bases). The CDR3 is 16 residues long. CDR1 and CDR2 (germline): SGHDT, YYEEEE. V dropped 7 bases and J dropped 0 bases, with 17 bases sitting between them. The CDR3 spells CASVRRRGLAKNIQYF. The DNA of the CDR3 is TGTGCCAGCGTAAGACGAAGGGGCCTAGCCAAAAACATTCAGTACTTC.

This sequence joins TRBV2 and TRBJ1-2; D is uncertain. V was clipped by 4 bases and J by 0 bases, with 3 bases between them. The CDR3 loop spans 12 amino acids. Per germline, CDR1 SNHLY and CDR2 FYNNEI. The DNA for the CDR3 is TGTGCCAGCAGTGGAGCTAACTATGGCTACACCTTC. This codes for CASSGANYGYTF.

The chain links TRBV11-2 to TRBJ2-3; D is uncertain. CDR3 length: 12 amino acids. Per germline, CDR1 SGHAT and CDR2 FQNNGV. Trimming took 6 bases from V and 1 from J, leaving 5 bases between them. The DNA for the CDR3 is TGTGCCAGCAGGAAGGGCACAGATACGCAGTATTTT. As protein: CASRKGTDTQYF.

This rearrangement joins TRBV7-2 to TRBJ2-2; 7 bases fit TRBD1. Germline V lookup: CDR1 SGHTA, CDR2 FQGNSA. This CDR3 is 14 amino acids long. The V gene end was trimmed by 5 bases and the J gene end by 4 bases; junction bases not matched to a gene: 4. The CDR3: CASSPHRGTGELFF. CDR3 bases: TGTGCCAGCAGCCCTCACAGGGGCACCGGGGAGCTGTTTTTT.

This chain joins TRBV3-1 (or the pseudogene TRBV3-2) and TRBJ1-6, with a weak D call TRBD1 (5 bases). The CDR3 totals 18 residues. The ends were cut back, 0 bases at V and 4 bases at J, with 16 bases in the middle. Germline V gives CDR1 LGHDT, CDR2 YNNKEL (reference sequence). The CDR3 loop reads CASSQDPRGLGYNSPLHF. Written as DNA, the CDR3 is TGTGCCAGCAGCCAAGATCCAAGGGGTCTCGGATATAATTCACCCCTCCACTTT.

This chain connects TRBV12-3 or TRBV12-4 to TRBJ1-4; possible D gene TRBD1, 5 bases. Trimming left V 5 bases short and J 8 bases short, with 12 bases between. There are 13 residues in the CDR3. The DNA for the CDR3 is TGTGCCAGCAGTAAAGGCAGGGACGAAAAACTGTTTTTT. Translation: CASSKGRDEKLFF.

The chain has TRBV27 and TRBJ2-7, with 7 bases that match TRBD1. V dropped 4 bases and J dropped 0; count of bases not matched to a gene: 3. CDR3 length: 14 residues. Per germline, CDR1 MNHEY and CDR2 SMNVEV (reference sequence). The CDR3 DNA follows: TGTGCCAGCAGTTCTGGGACAGCCTCCTACGAGCAGTACTTC. This codes for CASSSGTASYEQYF.

The J gene is TRBJ1-1, the V gene TRBV4-2, with a possible D match to TRBD1 (6 bases). Germline values: CDR1 LGHNA, CDR2 YNFKEQ. V dropped 0 bases and J dropped 4 bases, with 12 bases sitting between them. This CDR3 contains 15 residues. The CDR3 protein is CASSQDRGGGTEAFF. CDR3 DNA sequence: TGTGCCAGCAGCCAAGATCGTGGGGGCGGCACTGAAGCTTTCTTT.

The rearrangement uses TRBV15 and TRBJ2-7, with 10 nucleotides matching TRBD1. The CDR3 consists of 15 residues. The ends lost 7 bases at V and 1 base at J; junction bases unmatched: 7. Per germline, CDR1 LNHNV and CDR2 YYDKDF (reference sequence). The CDR3 loop reads CATISPGQGSYEQYF. CDR3 nucleotides: TGTGCCACCATCTCACCGGGACAGGGGTCCTACGAGCAGTACTTC.

The CDR3 sequence is CATSATEGQTTYEQYF. As DNA, the CDR3 is TGTGCCACCAGTGCTACGGAGGGACAGACTACCTACGAGCAGTACTTC. V gene TRBV24-1 combines with J gene TRBJ2-7; a possible D gene is TRBD1 (7 bases). Germline assignment: CDR1 KGHDR and CDR2 SFDVKD. V was pared by 5 bases and J by 2 bases, with 18 bases between. The length of the CDR3 is 16 residues.